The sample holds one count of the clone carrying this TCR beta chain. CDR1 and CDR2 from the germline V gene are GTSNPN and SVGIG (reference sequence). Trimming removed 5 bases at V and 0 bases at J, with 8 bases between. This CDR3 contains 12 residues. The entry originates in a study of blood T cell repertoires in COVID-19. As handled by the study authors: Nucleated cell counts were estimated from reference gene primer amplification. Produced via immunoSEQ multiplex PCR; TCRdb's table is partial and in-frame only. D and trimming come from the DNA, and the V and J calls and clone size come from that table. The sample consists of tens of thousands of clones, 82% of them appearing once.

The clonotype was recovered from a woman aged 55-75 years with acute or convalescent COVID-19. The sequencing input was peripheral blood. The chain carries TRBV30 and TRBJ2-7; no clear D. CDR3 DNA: TGTGCCTGGGGTAGGAGCTCCTACGAGCAGTACTTC. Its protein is CAWGRSSYEQYF.